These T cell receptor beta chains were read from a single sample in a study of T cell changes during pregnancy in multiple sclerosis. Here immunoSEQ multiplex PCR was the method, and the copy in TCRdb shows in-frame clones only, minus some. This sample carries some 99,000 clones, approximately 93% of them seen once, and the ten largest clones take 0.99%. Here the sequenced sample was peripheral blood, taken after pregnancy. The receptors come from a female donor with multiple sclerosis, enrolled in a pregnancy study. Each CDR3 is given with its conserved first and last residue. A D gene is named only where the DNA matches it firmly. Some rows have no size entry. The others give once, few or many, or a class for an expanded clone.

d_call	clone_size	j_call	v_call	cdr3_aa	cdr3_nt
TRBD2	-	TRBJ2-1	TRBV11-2	CASSAYRLAASYNEQFF	TGTGCCAGCAGCGCCTACAGACTAGCGGCCTCCTACAATGAGCAGTTCTTC
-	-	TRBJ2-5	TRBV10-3	CAISARTEGTQYF	TGTGCCATCAGTGCAAGGACAGAGGGGACCCAGTACTTC
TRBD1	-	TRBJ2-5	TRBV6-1	CASSDNRGRQETQYF	TGTGCCAGCAGTGACAACAGGGGGCGACAAGAGACCCAGTACTTC
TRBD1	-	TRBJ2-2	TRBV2	CASSGQGAVGELFF	TGTGCCAGCAGTGGGCAGGGGGCCGTCGGGGAGCTGTTTTTT
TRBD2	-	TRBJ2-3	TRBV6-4	CASSDVAGSTDTQYF	TGTGCCAGCAGTGACGTAGCGGGTAGCACAGATACGCAGTATTTT
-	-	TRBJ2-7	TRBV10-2	CASSDRAGSLYEQYF	TGCGCCAGCAGTGATCGGGCAGGGTCATTGTACGAGCAGTACTTC
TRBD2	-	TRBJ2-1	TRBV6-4	CASSDPGLAGNEQFF	TGTGCCAGCAGTGATCCGGGACTAGCGGGTAATGAGCAGTTCTTC
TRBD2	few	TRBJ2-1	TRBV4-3	CASSQDHGRSEQFF	TGCGCCAGCAGCCAAGATCACGGGAGGAGTGAGCAGTTCTTC
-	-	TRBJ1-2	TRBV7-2	CASSSSMVLYGYTF	TGTGCCAGCAGCTCTAGTATGGTCCTCTATGGCTACACCTTC
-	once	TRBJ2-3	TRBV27	CASSLADRHTDTQYF	TGTGCCAGCAGTTTAGCGGACAGACACACAGATACGCAGTATTTT
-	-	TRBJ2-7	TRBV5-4	CASSFASEQYF	TGTGCCAGCAGCTTTGCCAGCGAGCAGTACTTC
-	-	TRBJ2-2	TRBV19	CASSRAGINTGELFF	TGTGCCAGTAGTAGGGCAGGGATAAACACCGGGGAGCTGTTTTTT
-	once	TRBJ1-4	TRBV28	CASTQGITNEKLFF	TGTGCCAGCACCCAGGGGATCACTAATGAAAAACTGTTTTTT
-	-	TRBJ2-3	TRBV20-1	CSARRTDTQYF	TGCAGTGCTAGGAGAACAGATACGCAGTATTTT
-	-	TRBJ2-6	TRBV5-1	CASEGPGANVLTF	TGCGCCAGTGAGGGCCCTGGGGCCAACGTCCTGACTTTC
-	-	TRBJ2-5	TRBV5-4	CASSLLTGSAETQYF	TGTGCCAGCAGTTTACTAACAGGGTCGGCGGAGACCCAGTACTTC
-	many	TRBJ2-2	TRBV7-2	CASSPDYTGELFF	TGTGCCAGCAGCCCTGACTACACCGGGGAGCTGTTTTTT
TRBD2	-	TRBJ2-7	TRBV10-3	CAISESTSGSKKQYF	TGTGCCATCAGTGAGTCTACTAGCGGGAGTAAAAAGCAGTACTTC
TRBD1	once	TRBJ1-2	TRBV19	CASSRQGLGYTF	TGTGCCAGTAGCCGACAGGGGTTAGGCTACACCTTC
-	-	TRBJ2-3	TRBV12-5	CASGLVRGSAWYTQYF	TGTGCTAGTGGTTTGGTAAGGGGATCAGCATGGTATACGCAGTATTTT
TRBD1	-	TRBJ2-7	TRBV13	CASSLTTGGPYSYEQYF	TGTGCCAGCAGCCTGACAACAGGGGGCCCCTACTCCTACGAGCAGTACTTC
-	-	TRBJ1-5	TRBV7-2	CASSLEGAGWWNQPQHF	TGTGCCAGCAGCTTAGAAGGGGCAGGGTGGTGGAATCAGCCCCAGCATTTT
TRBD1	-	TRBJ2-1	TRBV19	CASSARDRVSYNEQFF	TGTGCCAGTAGTGCCCGGGACAGGGTCTCCTACAATGAGCAGTTCTTC
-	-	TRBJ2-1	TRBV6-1	CASSEDRQSFRGEQFF	TGTGCCAGCAGTGAAGACAGGCAGTCGTTCCGTGGTGAGCAGTTCTTC
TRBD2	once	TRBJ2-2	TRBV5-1	CASSPGGPNTGELFF	TGCGCCAGCAGTCCGGGAGGGCCCAACACCGGGGAGCTGTTTTTT
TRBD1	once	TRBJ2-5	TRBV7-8	CASSLAPAGGREETQYF	TGTGCCAGCAGCTTAGCACCAGCAGGGGGCCGGGAAGAGACCCAGTACTTC